The clone carrying this T cell receptor (beta chain) has just a few counts. The target antigen is unknown. Vbeta (60) and Jbeta (13) primers were used in the PCR. Measured with immunoSEQ multiplex PCR; TCRdb has only the in-frame clones, and not every one. The sample shows about 120,000 clones, 50% to 75% of them seen only once. This specimen comes from a study of cytomegalovirus exposure and HLA in healthy donors. Germline V gene data show CDR1 as ENHRY and CDR2 as SYGVKD. The CDR3 spans 14 residues. J gave up 0 bases and V 7 bases, and 5 bases lay outside the gene matches. General study points: There were a few CMV-associated chains whose specificity for CMV antigens was confirmed in vitro.

The sequence derives from a woman aged 40 to 50 in good health and CMV-seropositive. The sequenced sample consisted of PBMCs. The rearrangement joins TRBV10-3 to TRBJ1-1, with 7 bases matching TRBD1. The DNA for the CDR3 is TGTGCCATCACTCAGGACAGGATGAACACTGAAGCTTTCTTT. It specifies CAITQDRMNTEAFF.